What follows describes a single TCR beta chain. Its target is not known. There are 14 residues in the CDR3. Trimming pared 0 bases from V and 0 bases from J, leaving 8 bases between. The V gene's germline CDR1 is DFQATT and CDR2 SNEGSKA (reference sequence). The time point is: late sampling 161 to 241 days after vaccination in a few convalescent patients. Treatment described: approximately nine-day PBMC culture with coronavirus spike peptide pools or control peptides (ViraFEST assay). The data were taken from a study of vaccination and CD4 T cells after COVID-19. Study overall: Post-diagnosis, post-COVID samples were collected after a median roughly 100 days, ranging 35 to 161. From HCoV-229E, HCoV-OC43, HCoV-NL63 and SARS-CoV-2, overlapping spike peptides were used to stimulate the cells.

Cultured CD4+ T-cell DNA underwent Oncomine TCR Beta short-read sequencing. TCRdb re-called the PCR reads with MiXCR, one entry per CDR3 protein. The sample contains about 20,000 distinct CDR3 sequences, approximately 38% of which appear only once. General study findings and limits: In convalescent patients, a median around 85% of reactive clones appeared only post-vaccination.

The chain is built from TRBV20-1 and TRBJ1-1, with unresolved D. This specimen consisted of CD4+ T cells from blood, cultured in vitro, obtained about 7 months after SARS-CoV-2 vaccination. This sequence was found in a human donor who had recovered from COVID-19. The CDR3 spells CSARDSDLNTEAFF. The CDR3 nucleotides read TGCAGTGCTAGAGATTCGGACCTGAACACTGAAGCTTTCTTT.